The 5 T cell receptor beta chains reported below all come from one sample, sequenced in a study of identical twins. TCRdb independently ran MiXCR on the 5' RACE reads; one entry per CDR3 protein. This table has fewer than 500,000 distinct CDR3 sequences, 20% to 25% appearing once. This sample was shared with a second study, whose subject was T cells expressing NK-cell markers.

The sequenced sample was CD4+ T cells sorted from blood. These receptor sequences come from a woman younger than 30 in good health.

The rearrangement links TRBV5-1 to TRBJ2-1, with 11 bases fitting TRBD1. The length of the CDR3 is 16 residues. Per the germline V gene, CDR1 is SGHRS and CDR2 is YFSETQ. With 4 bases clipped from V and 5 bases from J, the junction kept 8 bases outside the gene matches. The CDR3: CASSPRTGGAHNEQFF. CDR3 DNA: TGCGCCAGCAGCCCCCGGACAGGGGGCGCCCACAATGAGCAGTTCTTC.

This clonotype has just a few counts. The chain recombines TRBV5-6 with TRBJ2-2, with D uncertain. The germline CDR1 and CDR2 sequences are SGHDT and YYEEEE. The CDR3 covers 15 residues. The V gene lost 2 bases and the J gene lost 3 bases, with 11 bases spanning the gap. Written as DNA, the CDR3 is TGTGCCAGCAGCTTTTATGGGATCGACACCGGGGAGCTGTTTTTT. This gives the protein CASSFYGIDTGELFF.

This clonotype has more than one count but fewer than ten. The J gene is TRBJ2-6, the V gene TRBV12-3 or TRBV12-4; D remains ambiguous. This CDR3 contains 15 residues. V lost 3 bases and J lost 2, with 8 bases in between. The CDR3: CASSFHGTGANVLTF. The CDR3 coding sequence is TGTGCCAGCAGTTTCCATGGCACTGGGGCCAACGTCCTGACTTTC.

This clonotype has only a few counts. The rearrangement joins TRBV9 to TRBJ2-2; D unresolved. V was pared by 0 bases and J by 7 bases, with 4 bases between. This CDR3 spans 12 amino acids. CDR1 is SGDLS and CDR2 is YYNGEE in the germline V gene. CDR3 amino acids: CASSVVVGELFF. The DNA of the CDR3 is TGTGCCAGCAGCGTAGTCGTCGGGGAGCTGTTTTTT.

The CDR3 loop is CASSAIAGFLYNEQFF. CDR3 nucleotides: TGTGCCAGCAGCGCCATCGCGGGGTTTCTCTACAATGAGCAGTTCTTC. The V call is TRBV7-2, the J call TRBJ2-1; D may be TRBD2 (6 bases). There are 16 residues in the CDR3. V was clipped by 5 bases and J by 3 bases, with 17 bases between them. The germline gives CDR1 SGHTA, CDR2 FQGNSA.